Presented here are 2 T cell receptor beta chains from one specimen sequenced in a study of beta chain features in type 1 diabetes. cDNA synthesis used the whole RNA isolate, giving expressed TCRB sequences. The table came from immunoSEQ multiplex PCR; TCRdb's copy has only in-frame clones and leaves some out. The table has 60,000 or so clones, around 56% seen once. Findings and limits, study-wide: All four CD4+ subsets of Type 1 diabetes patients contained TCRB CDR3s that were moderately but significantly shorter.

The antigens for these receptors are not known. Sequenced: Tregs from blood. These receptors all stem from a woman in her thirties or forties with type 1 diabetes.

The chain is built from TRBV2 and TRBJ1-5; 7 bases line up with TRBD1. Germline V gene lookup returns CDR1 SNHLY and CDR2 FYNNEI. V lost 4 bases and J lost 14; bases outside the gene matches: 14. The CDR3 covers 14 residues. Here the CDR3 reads CASSGGGQFSREHF. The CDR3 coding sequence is TGTGCCAGCAGTGGAGGGGGACAGTTTTCAAGGGAGCATTTT.

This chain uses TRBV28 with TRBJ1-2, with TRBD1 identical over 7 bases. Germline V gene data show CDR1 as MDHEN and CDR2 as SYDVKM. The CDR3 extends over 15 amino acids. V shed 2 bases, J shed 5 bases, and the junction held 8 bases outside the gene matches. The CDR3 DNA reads TGTGCCAGCAGTTTAGGGGACAGCCCGGATTATGGCTACACCTTC. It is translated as CASSLGDSPDYGYTF.